This T cell receptor beta chain was sequenced during a study of control samples from healthy donors and cancer patients. Worth noting for this clone: One end of the junction varies from germline; a read error may be responsible.

CDR3 size: 11 residues. From germline, CDR1 is LGHDT and CDR2 YNNKEL (reference sequence). Profiling relied on immunoSEQ multiplex PCR, and the TCRdb table lists in-frame clones only, not all of them. The sample has about 120,000 clones; roughly 92% are singletons. The receptor was isolated from a woman between 18 and 30 years old in good health. This rearrangement joins TRBV3-1 (or the pseudogene TRBV3-2) to TRBJ2-7; perhaps TRBD2 as D (6 bases). The sample consisted of blood. Written as DNA, the CDR3 is TGTGCCAGCAGCCGGGGAGGAGGGGAAGGCTTC. Protein product: CASSRGGGEGF.